Following are 27 T cell receptor beta chains from one sample sequenced in a study of blood T cell repertoires in COVID-19. This table comes from immunoSEQ multiplex PCR, and its TCRdb copy is limited to in-frame clones, with some not included. The profile shows 90,000 to 120,000 clones, just over 70% of them singletons. Sequenced: peripheral blood. These receptors originate from a woman aged 35 to 49 with acute or convalescent COVID-19.

This sequence joins TRBV4-1 and TRBJ1-6; possibly TRBD1 for D (6 bases). This CDR3 region has 17 residues. CDR1 and CDR2 from the germline V gene are MGHRA and YSYEKL. V was trimmed by 4 bases and J by 4 bases, leaving 17 bases between them. The CDR3 protein is CASSPTGGRDYNSPLHF. Written as DNA, the CDR3 is TGCGCCAGCAGCCCGACCGGGGGGCGTGATTATAATTCACCCCTCCACTTT.

V and J are TRBV29-1 and TRBJ2-3; TRBD2 aligns across 12 bases. This CDR3 has 14 amino acids. The germline V gene has CDR1 SQVTM and CDR2 ANQGSEA. The trim removed 6 bases at V and 5 bases at J, leaving 6 bases unmatched. The CDR3 DNA reads as TGCAGCGTCCTAGCGGGGGGGCATCAAGATACGCAGTATTTT. As protein: CSVLAGGHQDTQYF.

This sequence joins TRBV6-5 and TRBJ1-2; TRBD1 might be the D (5 bases). The V and J ends lost 0 bases and 4 bases respectively, with 12 bases between them. CDR3 length: 15 amino acids. CDR1 MNHEY and CDR2 SVGAGI come from the germline V gene. The CDR3 DNA reads as TGTGCCAGCAGTTACTCGCGGGGGTTCGGCTATGGCTACACCTTC. Protein sequence: CASSYSRGFGYGYTF.

The V and J genes are TRBV9 and TRBJ2-1; 9 positions match TRBD1. With 5 bases clipped from V and 6 bases from J, the junction kept 3 bases outside the gene matches. The CDR3 is 13 amino acids. Germline loops: CDR1 SGDLS, CDR2 YYNGEE. The CDR3 DNA reads TGTGCCAGCAGTGGGACAGGGAGCAATGAGCAGTTCTTC. Protein: CASSGTGSNEQFF.

CDR3 coding DNA: TGCGCCAGCAGCTTGGGCCCCGGGACAAAAGGAGCTTTCTTT. Translating gives CASSLGPGTKGAFF. The chain joins TRBV5-1 to TRBJ1-1; tentative D call: TRBD1 (6 bases). This CDR3 comprises 14 residues. Per germline, CDR1 SGHRS and CDR2 YFSETQ. The germline V and J ends were trimmed by 0 bases and 10 bases, with 16 bases remaining between them.

This clone was counted between two and nine times. This sequence joins TRBV5-1 and TRBJ2-1, with 7 bases lining up with TRBD2. CDR3 length: 16 amino acids. The germline V gene encodes CDR1 SGHRS and CDR2 YFSETQ. V gave up 0 bases and J gave up 0 bases; unmatched junction bases: 3. The CDR3 sequence: CASSLVGGSSYNEQFF. The DNA for the CDR3 is TGCGCCAGCAGCTTGGTGGGGGGGAGCTCCTACAATGAGCAGTTCTTC.

This clone was recorded a few times. V gene TRBV28 combines with J gene TRBJ1-5, with a weak D call TRBD1 (5 bases). The CDR3 covers 13 residues. The germline CDR1 and CDR2 sequences are MDHEN and SYDVKM. CDR3 protein: CAIRQGNNQPQHF. The CDR3 DNA reads TGTGCAATTCGTCAGGGAAACAATCAGCCCCAGCATTTT.

The table lists this clone with a few counts. The chain uses TRBV24-1 and TRBJ1-1, with TRBD1 matching over 7 bases. Germline-derived CDR1 and CDR2 are KGHDR and SFDVKD. CDR3 length: 13 residues. Germline trimming cut 3 bases from V and 8 bases from J; bases unmatched to any gene: 5. CDR3 bases: TGTGCCACCAGTGATGGCGGGACAGAGGAAGCTTTCTTT. Protein: CATSDGGTEEAFF.

The chain couples TRBV4-3 to TRBJ2-1; 12 bases agree with TRBD2. The V gene's germline CDR1 is LGHNA and CDR2 YSLEER. V trimming: 0 bases; J trimming: 1 base; junction bases outside the gene matches: 10. The CDR3 loop spans 20 amino acids. The DNA for the CDR3 is TGCGCCAGCAGCCAAGATACTAGCGGGGGGTATCTGATTTCCTACAATGAGCAGTTCTTC. The encoded protein is CASSQDTSGGYLISYNEQFF.

This rearrangement joins TRBV6-5 to TRBJ2-5; D perhaps matches TRBD2 (7 bases). The ends were cut back, 5 bases at V and 5 bases at J, with 15 bases in the middle. The CDR3 is made up of 14 amino acids. From germline, CDR1 is MNHEY and CDR2 SVGAGI. The CDR3 sequence is CASSPAGAWETQYF. In nucleotides, the CDR3 is TGTGCCAGCAGTCCCGCGGGGGCGTGGGAGACCCAGTACTTC.

The rearrangement uses TRBV6-6 and TRBJ2-2; no clear D. CDR1 and CDR2 from the germline V gene are MNHNY and SVGAGI (reference sequence). This CDR3 has 13 residues. V shed 2 bases and J shed 8 bases, with 9 bases lying between them. CDR3 DNA sequence: TGTGCCAGCAGTTACAGTACCCGGGGGGAGCTGTTTTTT. This sequence encodes CASSYSTRGELFF.

The chain links TRBV6-5 to TRBJ1-1; TRBD1 might be the D (6 bases). The CDR3 consists of 13 residues. The V end lost 10 bases, the J end lost 7 bases, and 19 bases lay between the germline ends. The V gene's germline CDR1 is MNHEY and CDR2 SVGAGI. The CDR3 bases are TGTGCCATCACCGGGCCTGGGGGCGGTGAAGCTTTCTTT. Translating gives CAITGPGGGEAFF.

This clone was seen just once. This chain uses TRBV30 with TRBJ1-1, with D unclear. The CDR3 is made up of 14 amino acids. Germline CDR1 and CDR2: GTSNPN and SVGIG (reference sequence). V lost 8 bases, J lost 4 bases, and 20 bases lay in between. In nucleotides, the CDR3 is TGTGCCCACGAGGGCGGAGTAGTTAGCACTGAAGCTTTCTTT. It codes for CAHEGGVVSTEAFF.

This sequence joins TRBV30 and TRBJ1-1; no firm D call. This CDR3 contains 12 residues. The germline CDR1 and CDR2 sequences are GTSNPN and SVGIG (reference sequence). The ends were cut back, 6 bases at V and 2 bases at J, with 10 bases in the middle. CDR3 nucleotides: TGTGCCTGCTCGACGGGAAACACTGAAGCTTTCTTT. Its protein is CACSTGNTEAFF.

The chain combines TRBV28 with TRBJ1-2; 8 bases match TRBD1. Germline CDR1 is MDHEN and CDR2 is SYDVKM. Trimming removed 5 bases from V and 6 bases from J; junction bases left unmatched: 14. This CDR3 has 16 residues. For the CDR3, the DNA is TGTGCCAGCAGTCGACCACAGGGGGTTGGGCTCAATGGCTACACCTTC. Translated: CASSRPQGVGLNGYTF.

This clone has just a few counts. J is TRBJ2-3 and V is TRBV30; a weak D match, TRBD1 (6 bases). The CDR3 covers 14 residues. Germline loops: CDR1 GTSNPN, CDR2 SVGIG (reference sequence). Trimming took off 4 bases at V and 6 bases at J, with 17 bases between the two ends. The DNA for the CDR3 is TGTGCCTGGACCTCCCTCAGGGGCGCGGATACGCAGTATTTT. This encodes CAWTSLRGADTQYF.

The rearrangement joins TRBV5-1 to TRBJ1-5; 7 nucleotides align to TRBD1. The CDR3 spans 17 residues. Germline V gene data show CDR1 as SGHRS and CDR2 as YFSETQ. V lost 0 bases and J lost 5; bases outside the gene matches: 11. The CDR3 region has the DNA TGCGCCAGCAGCTTGGGGCTTGGGGACAGCGCTCATCAGCCCCAGCATTTT. Translated: CASSLGLGDSAHQPQHF.

This chain joins TRBV6-5 and TRBJ1-1; D ambiguous. V lost 5 bases, J lost 8 bases, and 12 bases lay in between. CDR1 is MNHEY and CDR2 is SVGAGI in the germline V gene. The CDR3 runs 12 residues. CDR3 coding DNA: TGTGCCAGCAGTCCCCCCCACATGGAAGCTTTCTTT. It specifies CASSPPHMEAFF.

The chain carries TRBV5-4 and TRBJ2-3; D perhaps matches TRBD2 (5 bases). Germline V lookup: CDR1 SGHNT, CDR2 YYREEE (reference sequence). V dropped 5 bases and J dropped 8 bases, with 21 bases sitting between them. This CDR3 comprises 15 residues. CDR3 DNA: TGTGCCAGCAGTCCGACCCGGGCCGAGGGAAGTACGCAGTATTTT. Translating gives CASSPTRAEGSTQYF.

The genes are TRBV6-5 and TRBJ2-7; perhaps TRBD1 as D (5 bases). Germline V gives CDR1 MNHEY, CDR2 SVGAGI. This CDR3 has 13 amino acids. Trimming stripped 5 bases from V and 1 base from J, with 9 bases between. The CDR3 nucleotides are TGTGCCAGCAGTCTGGGGCAATCCTACGAGCAGTACTTC. Translating gives CASSLGQSYEQYF.

In DNA form, the CDR3 reads TGCGCCAGCAGCCAAGGGGCACAGCAGGGGAGAAACACCATATATTTT. It codes for CASSQGAQQGRNTIYF. The chain joins TRBV4-1 to TRBJ1-3, with D perhaps TRBD1 (6 bases). Germline lookup yields CDR1 MGHRA and CDR2 YSYEKL. V was clipped by 1 base and J by 5 bases, with 15 bases between them. This CDR3 comprises 16 residues.

This chain links TRBV30 with TRBJ2-2; D ambiguous. The CDR3 contains 11 residues. Germline lookup yields CDR1 GTSNPN and CDR2 SVGIG (reference sequence). V lost 5 bases, J lost 10 bases, and 11 bases lay in between. The CDR3 spells CAWARSEELFF. CDR3 DNA: TGTGCCTGGGCCCGTAGTGAGGAGCTGTTTTTT.

The chain employs TRBV9 and TRBJ2-1, with TRBD2 matching 14 bases. V was clipped by 1 base and J by 6 bases; unmatched bases: 6. In germline, CDR1 is SGDLS, CDR2 YYNGEE. The CDR3 has 17 amino acids. CDR3: CASSVTTGTSGGNEQFF. In nucleotides, the CDR3 is TGTGCCAGCAGCGTAACTACCGGGACTAGCGGGGGCAATGAGCAGTTCTTC.

This clone was observed a few times. Other nucleotide sequences in the sample specify the same CDR3. This chain connects TRBV6-5 to TRBJ2-7; TRBD2 is a possible D gene (5 bases). The germline V gene has CDR1 MNHEY and CDR2 SVGAGI. Trimming took off 6 bases at V and 2 bases at J, with 8 bases between the two ends. This CDR3 contains 12 residues. The CDR3 DNA is TGTGCCAGCAGAGGAGGTCCCTACGAGCAGTACTTC. Translated, it gives CASRGGPYEQYF.

The chain links TRBV24-1 to TRBJ2-3, with a weak D call TRBD1 (5 bases). The CDR3 contains 15 residues. Trimming took 1 base from V and 2 from J, leaving 9 bases between them. Per germline, CDR1 KGHDR and CDR2 SFDVKD. CDR3: CATSDFRQSTDTQYF. In DNA, the CDR3 is TGTGCCACCAGTGATTTCCGACAGTCCACAGATACGCAGTATTTT.

This clone was counted a few times. V gene TRBV28 combines with J gene TRBJ1-1, with D possibly matching TRBD1 (5 bases). V lost 7 bases, J lost 6 bases, and 15 bases lay in between. CDR1 is MDHEN, CDR2 SYDVKM, per germline. CDR3 length equals 13 residues. The CDR3 loop is CASIPRLGAEAFF. The DNA for the CDR3 is TGTGCCAGCATCCCGCGGTTAGGGGCTGAAGCTTTCTTT.

The chain uses TRBV27 and TRBJ1-4, with D perhaps matching TRBD1 (6 bases). The germline V gene has CDR1 MNHEY and CDR2 SMNVEV (reference sequence). The CDR3 spans 16 residues. The ends were cut back, 1 base at V and 8 bases at J, with 17 bases in the middle. CDR3 protein: CASSLFYREAAEKLFF. In nucleotides, the CDR3 is TGTGCCAGCAGTTTATTCTACAGGGAAGCGGCCGAAAAACTGTTTTTT.